Below, 2 T cell receptor beta chains from the same sample are listed, as sequenced in a study of OX40 agonist ivuxolimab in advanced cancers. The data were produced by immunoSEQ multiplex PCR, yet TCRdb's version contains in-frame clones alone and is incomplete. The sample has 50,000 to 70,000 clones; 87% are singletons. The source material was CD4+ or CD8+ T cells sorted from blood, sampled in a trial of the OX40 agonist ivuxolimab. All receptors derive from an adult with an advanced solid tumor such as melanoma, head and neck, liver or kidney cancer.

V and J are TRBV5-4 and TRBJ1-2; TRBD1 matches 8 bases. The CDR3 covers 16 residues. The germline gives CDR1 SGHNT, CDR2 YYREEE (reference sequence). The J segment lost 4 bases and the V segment lost 3 bases, leaving 11 bases of the junction unmatched. CDR3 region: CASSSYSTGDGYGYTF. The CDR3, as DNA: TGTGCCAGCAGCTCATATTCGACAGGGGATGGCTATGGCTACACCTTC.

The rearrangement links TRBV7-9 to TRBJ1-2; D may be TRBD1 (5 bases). Per germline, CDR1 SEHNR and CDR2 FQNEAQ (reference sequence). The length of the CDR3 is 14 residues. With 1 base removed from V and 5 bases from J, the gap between germline ends came to 11 bases. CDR3 bases: TGTGCCAGCAGCTTAGAGATGGCAGGGTATGGCTACACCTTC. Translated, it gives CASSLEMAGYGYTF.